The 9 T cell receptor beta chains given below trace back to one sample, sequenced in a study of blood T cell repertoires in COVID-19. Assay used: immunoSEQ multiplex PCR; TCRdb lists only in-frame clones, some missing. The sample holds about 400,000 clones, about 90% seen once. Sequencing used PBMCs or T cells enriched from blood (not recorded which). The source of these receptors is a woman in her 30s who had recovered from COVID-19.

The chain joins TRBV28 to TRBJ1-4; TRBD1 aligns across 7 bases. The CDR3 is made up of 17 amino acids. From germline, CDR1 is MDHEN and CDR2 SYDVKM. V shed 5 bases, J shed 4 bases, and the junction held 13 bases outside the gene matches. In nucleotides, the CDR3 is TGTGCCAGCAGTACCCCTCAAACGGGACAGCGTAATGAAAAACTGTTTTTT. Its protein product is CASSTPQTGQRNEKLFF.

V usage is TRBV7-8 and J usage is TRBJ2-5; unclear D gene. Germline-derived CDR1 and CDR2 are SGHVS and FQNEAQ. The CDR3 length is 16 residues. With 5 bases removed from V and 2 bases from J, the gap between germline ends came to 18 bases. CDR3 nucleotides: TGTGCCAGCAGCCCCTCGACTTACGCCTCTCAAGAGACCCAGTACTTC. This translates into CASSPSTYASQETQYF.

This clone has only a few counts. The chain employs TRBV27 and TRBJ1-1, with TRBD1 identical over 7 bases. Germline CDR1 MNHEY, CDR2 SMNVEV (reference sequence). This CDR3 has 13 residues. The V gene end was trimmed by 6 bases and the J gene end by 4 bases; junction bases not matched to a gene: 5. CDR3 loop: CASSPGQLTEAFF. In DNA form, the CDR3 reads TGTGCCAGCAGCCCGGGACAGCTCACTGAAGCTTTCTTT.

This clone was detected a few times. V gene TRBV5-8 combines with J gene TRBJ1-5; 8 bases are a match to TRBD1. Germline CDR1 and CDR2: SGHTS and YDEGEE. V lost 1 base, J lost 1 base, and 7 bases stayed unmatched. The CDR3 totals 17 residues. The CDR3 DNA is TGTGCCAGCAGCTTGAGGGCAGGGGGCAAGAGCAATCAGCCCCAGCATTTT. Translation: CASSLRAGGKSNQPQHF.

V usage is TRBV5-1 and J usage is TRBJ2-3, with 9 nucleotides matching TRBD1. V gave up 5 bases and J gave up 7 bases; unmatched junction bases: 11. This CDR3 region has 15 residues. Germline V gene lookup returns CDR1 SGHRS and CDR2 YFSETQ. CDR3 nucleotides: TGCGCCAGCAGACCGGGACAGGGCGCGACTCATACGCAGTATTTT. Translation gives CASRPGQGATHTQYF.

The rearrangement joins TRBV3-1 (or the pseudogene TRBV3-2) to TRBJ2-1; maybe TRBD2 (5 bases). The CDR3 contains 16 residues. Germline values: CDR1 LGHDT, CDR2 YNNKEL (reference sequence). Between the trimmed V and J ends, which lost 1 base and 3 bases, there was a span of 13 bases. The CDR3: CASSQGDPGNYNEQFF. For the CDR3, the DNA is TGTGCCAGCAGCCAAGGCGATCCCGGGAACTACAATGAGCAGTTCTTC.

The chain combines TRBV24-1 with TRBJ2-1; TRBD1 aligns across 7 bases. The CDR3 runs 16 residues. Germline V CDR1 and CDR2: KGHDR, SFDVKD. Germline trimming cut 3 bases from V and 4 bases from J; bases unmatched to any gene: 8. The CDR3 DNA reads as TGTGCCACCAGTGATAGAAGACAGGGTGTTTACAATGAGCAGTTCTTC. This sequence encodes CATSDRRQGVYNEQFF.

This clone was recorded once. The junction departs from the called germline gene at one end, perhaps through a read error. The CDR3 region is CASRIAGGVYNEQFF. In DNA form, the CDR3 reads TGTGCCAGTAGGATAGCGGGAGGCGTCTACAATGAGCAGTTCTTC. V and J are TRBV19 and TRBJ2-1; 10 bases map to TRBD2. This CDR3 spans 15 amino acids. CDR1 and CDR2 from the germline V gene are LNHDA and SQIVND (reference sequence).

V and J are TRBV7-2 and TRBJ2-3; 9 bases map to TRBD2. CDR1 is SGHTA, CDR2 FQGNSA, per germline. This CDR3 has 15 residues. The ends lost 5 bases at V and 5 bases at J; junction bases unmatched: 8. As DNA, the CDR3 is TGTGCCAGCAGCCCCCAGCGGGGGGTGGTAGATACGCAGTATTTT. This translates into CASSPQRGVVDTQYF.